The next 10 T cell receptor beta chains were all read from a single sample in a study of OX40 agonist ivuxolimab in advanced cancers. Sequencing was performed with immunoSEQ multiplex PCR; in TCRdb, only in-frame clones are kept and a portion is missing. The repertoire holds 55,000 to 80,000 clones, with about 88% as singletons. The sample was CD4+ or CD8+ T cells sorted from blood, taken in a trial of the OX40 agonist ivuxolimab. The origin of the receptors is an adult with an advanced solid tumor such as melanoma, head and neck, liver or kidney cancer.

The chain carries TRBV19 and TRBJ2-7; D tentatively fits TRBD1 or TRBD2 (8 bases each). V lost 7 bases, J lost 0 bases, and 19 bases lay in between. The germline V gene has CDR1 LNHDA and CDR2 SQIVND (reference sequence). There are 16 residues in the CDR3. The CDR3 nucleotides read TGTGCCAGTACCCCGGACAGGGCGGGGGGCTCCTACGAGCAGTACTTC. Residues: CASTPDRAGGSYEQYF.

This chain links TRBV7-6 with TRBJ2-1, with 11 bases matching TRBD2. The CDR3 covers 16 residues. Germline V CDR1 and CDR2: SGHVS, FNYEAQ. Trimming removed 3 bases from V and 8 bases from J; junction bases left unmatched: 9. This CDR3 is CASSFLAGGPGDEQFF. The CDR3 nucleotides are TGTGCCAGCAGCTTTTTAGCGGGAGGGCCTGGGGATGAGCAGTTCTTC.

This sequence joins TRBV11-2 and TRBJ2-7; the match to TRBD2 covers 12 bases. The germline gives CDR1 SGHAT, CDR2 FQNNGV. With V trimmed by 1 base and J by 3 bases, 4 bases remained unmatched. The length of the CDR3 is 16 residues. The CDR3: CASSLGLAGAYYEQYF. CDR3 bases: TGTGCCAGCAGCTTAGGACTAGCGGGAGCTTACTACGAGCAGTACTTC.

This chain joins TRBV14 and TRBJ2-7, with 13 bases identical to TRBD2. Germline V gene lookup returns CDR1 SGHDN and CDR2 FVKESK. The trim removed 1 base at V and 1 base at J, leaving 4 bases unmatched. This CDR3 region has 17 residues. The CDR3 DNA reads as TGTGCCAGCAGCCAAGGCCCGGGACTAGCGGGATCCTACGAGCAGTACTTC. Translating gives CASSQGPGLAGSYEQYF.

This chain links TRBV7-9 with TRBJ2-1; 8 bases fit TRBD2. Germline V lookup: CDR1 SEHNR, CDR2 FQNEAQ (reference sequence). Germline trimming cut 5 bases from V and 5 bases from J; bases unmatched to any gene: 11. The CDR3 length is 16 residues. The chain's CDR3 is CASSQRAGDINNEQFF. CDR3 bases: TGTGCCAGCAGCCAGAGAGCGGGAGATATTAACAATGAGCAGTTCTTC.

V gene TRBV19 combines with J gene TRBJ2-7, with D perhaps matching TRBD1 or TRBD2 (6 bases each). In germline, CDR1 is LNHDA, CDR2 SQIVND (reference sequence). The CDR3 length is 14 residues. V was trimmed by 8 bases and J by 2 bases, leaving 16 bases between them. The CDR3 DNA sequence: TGTGCCAGTTCGATGGGGGGCGGTCCCTACGAGCAGTACTTC. Encoded protein: CASSMGGGPYEQYF.

V usage is TRBV2 and J usage is TRBJ2-2; 9 bases fit TRBD1. Trimming at V came to 4 bases and at J to 5 bases, leaving 5 bases not matched to a gene. The germline gives CDR1 SNHLY, CDR2 FYNNEI. CDR3 length: 15 residues. CDR3 protein: CASSGDRGGTGELFF. Written as DNA, the CDR3 is TGTGCCAGCAGTGGCGACAGGGGGGGGACCGGGGAGCTGTTTTTT. Complete variable domain (other parts from reference TRBV2 and TRBJ2-2): EPEVTQTPSHQVTQMGQEVILRCVPISNHLYFYWYRQILGQKVEFLVSFYNNEISEKSEIFDDQFSVERPDGSNFTLKIRSTKLEDSAMYFCASSGDRGGTGELFFGEGSRLTVL.

This chain links TRBV21-1 with TRBJ2-1; the tabulated D call, TRBD2, remains unverified against the DNA. TRBV21-1 is annotated as a pseudogene. The CDR3 loop spans 16 amino acids. As DNA, the CDR3 is TGTGCCAGCAGCAAAGGGTGCCTAGCGGGACGGAATGAGCAGTTCTTC. Protein: CASSKGCLAGRNEQFF.

V gene TRBV28 combines with J gene TRBJ1-6, with D perhaps TRBD1 (6 bases). Germline lookup yields CDR1 MDHEN and CDR2 SYDVKM. The germline V and J ends were trimmed by 4 bases and 12 bases, with 7 bases remaining between them. The CDR3 extends over 11 amino acids. CDR3 sequence (DNA): TGTGCCAGCAGTTCGACAGGACCCCTCCACTTT. Translation: CASSSTGPLHF. Full variable domain (rest looked up from reference TRBV28 and TRBJ1-6): DVKVTQSSRYLVKRTGEKVFLECVQDMDHENMFWYRQDPGLGLRLIYFSYDVKMKEKGDIPEGYSVSREKKERFSLILESASTNQTSMYLCASSSTGPLHFGNGTRLTVT.

The V call is TRBV10-3, the J call TRBJ2-1; 9 bases fit TRBD1. Germline V gene lookup returns CDR1 ENHRY and CDR2 SYGVKD. This CDR3 is 17 amino acids long. V lost 2 bases to trimming and J lost 2 bases; unmatched junction nucleotides: 7. The CDR3 DNA follows: TGTGCCATCAGTGAGGGACAGGGGATTCGGGCCTACAATGAGCAGTTCTTC. Amino acid sequence: CAISEGQGIRAYNEQFF.